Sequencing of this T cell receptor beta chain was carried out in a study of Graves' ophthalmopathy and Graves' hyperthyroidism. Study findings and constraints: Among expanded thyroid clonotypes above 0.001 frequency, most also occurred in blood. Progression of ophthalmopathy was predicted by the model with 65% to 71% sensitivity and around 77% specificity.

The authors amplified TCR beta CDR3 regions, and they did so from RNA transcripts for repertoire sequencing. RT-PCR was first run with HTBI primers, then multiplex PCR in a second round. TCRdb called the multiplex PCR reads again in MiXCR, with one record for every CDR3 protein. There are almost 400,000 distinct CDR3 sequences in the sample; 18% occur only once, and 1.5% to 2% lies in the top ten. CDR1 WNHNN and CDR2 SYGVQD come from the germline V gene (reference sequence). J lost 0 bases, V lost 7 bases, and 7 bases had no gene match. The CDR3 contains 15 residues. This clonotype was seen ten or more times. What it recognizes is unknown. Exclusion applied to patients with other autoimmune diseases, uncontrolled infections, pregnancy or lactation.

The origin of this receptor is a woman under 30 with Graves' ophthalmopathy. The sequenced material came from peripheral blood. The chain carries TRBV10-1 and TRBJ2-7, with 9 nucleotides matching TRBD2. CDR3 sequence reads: CASIKREANSYEQYF. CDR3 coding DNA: TGCGCCAGCATTAAGCGGGAGGCTAACTCCTACGAGCAGTACTTC.